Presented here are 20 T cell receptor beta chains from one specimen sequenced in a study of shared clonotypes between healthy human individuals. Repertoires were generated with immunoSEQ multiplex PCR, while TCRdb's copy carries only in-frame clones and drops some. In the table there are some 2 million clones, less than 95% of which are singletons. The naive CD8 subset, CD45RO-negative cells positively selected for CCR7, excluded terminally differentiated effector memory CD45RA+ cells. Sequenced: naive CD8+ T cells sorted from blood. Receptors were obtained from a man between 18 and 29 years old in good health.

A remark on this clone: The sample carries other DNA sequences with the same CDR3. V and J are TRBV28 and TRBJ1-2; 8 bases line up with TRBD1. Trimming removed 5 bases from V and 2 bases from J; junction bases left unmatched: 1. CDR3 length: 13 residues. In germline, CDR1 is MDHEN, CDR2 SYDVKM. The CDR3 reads CASSRQGNYGYTF. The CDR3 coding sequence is TGTGCCAGCAGTAGACAGGGGAACTATGGCTACACCTTC.

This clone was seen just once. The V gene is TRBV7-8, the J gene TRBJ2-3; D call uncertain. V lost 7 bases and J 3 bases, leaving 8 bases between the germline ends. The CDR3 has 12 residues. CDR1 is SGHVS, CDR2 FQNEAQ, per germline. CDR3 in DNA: TGTGCCAGCACCCCCGGAACAGATACGCAGTATTTT. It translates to CASTPGTDTQYF.

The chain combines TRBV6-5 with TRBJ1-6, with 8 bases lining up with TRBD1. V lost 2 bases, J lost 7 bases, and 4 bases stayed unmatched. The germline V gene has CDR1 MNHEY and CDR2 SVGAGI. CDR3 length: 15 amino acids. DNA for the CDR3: TGTGCCAGCAGTTACCTCGGGACAGGCAATTCACCCCTCCACTTT. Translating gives CASSYLGTGNSPLHF.

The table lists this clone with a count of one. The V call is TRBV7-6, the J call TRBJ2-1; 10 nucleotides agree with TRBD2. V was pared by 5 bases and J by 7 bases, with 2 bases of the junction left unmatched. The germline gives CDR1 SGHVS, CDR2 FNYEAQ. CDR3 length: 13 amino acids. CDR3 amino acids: CASSPTSGNEQFF. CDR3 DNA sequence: TGTGCCAGCAGCCCGACTAGCGGGAATGAGCAGTTCTTC.

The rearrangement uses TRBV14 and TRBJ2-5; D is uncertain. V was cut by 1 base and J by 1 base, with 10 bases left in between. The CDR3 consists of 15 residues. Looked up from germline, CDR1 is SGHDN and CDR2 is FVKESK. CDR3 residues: CASSQGYTSQETQYF. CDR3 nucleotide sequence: TGTGCCAGCAGCCAAGGGTACACCAGCCAAGAGACCCAGTACTTC.

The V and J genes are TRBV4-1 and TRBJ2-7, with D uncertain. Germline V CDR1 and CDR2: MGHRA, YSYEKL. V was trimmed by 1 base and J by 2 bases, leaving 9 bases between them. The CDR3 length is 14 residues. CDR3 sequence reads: CASSQGPVTYEQYF. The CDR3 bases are TGCGCCAGCAGCCAAGGGCCAGTTACCTACGAGCAGTACTTC.

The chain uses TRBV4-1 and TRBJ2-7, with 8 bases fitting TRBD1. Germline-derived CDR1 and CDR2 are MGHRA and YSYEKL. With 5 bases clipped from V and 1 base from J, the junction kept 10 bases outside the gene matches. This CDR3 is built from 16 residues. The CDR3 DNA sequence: TGCGCCAGCAGCTTGACCCAGGACAGGGTTTCCTACGAGCAGTACTTC. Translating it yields CASSLTQDRVSYEQYF.

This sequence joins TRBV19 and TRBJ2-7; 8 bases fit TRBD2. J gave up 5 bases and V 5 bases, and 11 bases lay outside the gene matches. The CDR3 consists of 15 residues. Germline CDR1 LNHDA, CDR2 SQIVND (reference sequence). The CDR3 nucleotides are TGTGCCAGTAGTTTTAGTCCGGGACTAGTCAACGAGCAGTACTTC. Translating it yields CASSFSPGLVNEQYF.

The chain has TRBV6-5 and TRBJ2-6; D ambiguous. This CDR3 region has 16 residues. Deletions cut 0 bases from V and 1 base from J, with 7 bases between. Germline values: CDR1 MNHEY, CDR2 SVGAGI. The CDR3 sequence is CASSYSPESGANVLTF. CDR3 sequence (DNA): TGTGCCAGCAGTTACTCGCCGGAGTCTGGGGCCAACGTCCTGACTTTC.

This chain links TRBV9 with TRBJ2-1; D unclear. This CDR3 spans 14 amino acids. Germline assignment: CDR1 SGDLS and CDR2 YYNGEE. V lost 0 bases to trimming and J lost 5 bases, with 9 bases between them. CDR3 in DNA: TGTGCCAGCAGCGTAGCCCCCCCTGACAATGAGCAGTTCTTC. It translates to CASSVAPPDNEQFF.

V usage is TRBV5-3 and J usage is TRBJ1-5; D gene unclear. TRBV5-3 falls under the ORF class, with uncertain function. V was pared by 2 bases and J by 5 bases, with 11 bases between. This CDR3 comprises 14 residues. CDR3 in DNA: TGTGCCAGAAGCTTTAATACACGGTATCAGCCCCAGCATTTT. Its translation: CARSFNTRYQPQHF.

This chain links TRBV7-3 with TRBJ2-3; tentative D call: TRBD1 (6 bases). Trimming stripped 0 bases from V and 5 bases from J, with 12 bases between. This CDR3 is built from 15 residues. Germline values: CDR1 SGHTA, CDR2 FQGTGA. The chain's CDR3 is CASSLTVGAGDTQYF. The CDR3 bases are TGTGCCAGCAGCTTAACTGTGGGGGCGGGAGATACGCAGTATTTT.

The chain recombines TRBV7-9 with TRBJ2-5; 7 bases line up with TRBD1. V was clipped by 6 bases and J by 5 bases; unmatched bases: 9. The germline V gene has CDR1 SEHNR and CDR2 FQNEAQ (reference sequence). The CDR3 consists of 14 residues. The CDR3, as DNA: TGTGCCAGCAGGCTGACAGGGAGTCGGGAGACCCAGTACTTC. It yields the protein CASRLTGSRETQYF.

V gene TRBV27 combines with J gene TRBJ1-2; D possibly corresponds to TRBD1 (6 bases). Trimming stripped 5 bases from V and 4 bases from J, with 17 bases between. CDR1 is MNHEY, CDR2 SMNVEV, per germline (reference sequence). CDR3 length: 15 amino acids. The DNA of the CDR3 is TGTGCCAGCAGTCCGGATATTGGACAGCCCTATGGCTACACCTTC. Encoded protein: CASSPDIGQPYGYTF.

CDR3 in DNA: TGTGCCAGTAAGGACCCCGACAGGGGCGACTATGGCTACACCTTC. Translated, it gives CASKDPDRGDYGYTF. V is TRBV19 and J is TRBJ1-2; 8 bases align to TRBD1. The CDR3 spans 15 residues. Germline assignment: CDR1 LNHDA and CDR2 SQIVND (reference sequence). J was trimmed by 3 bases and V by 7 bases; bases with no gene match: 10.

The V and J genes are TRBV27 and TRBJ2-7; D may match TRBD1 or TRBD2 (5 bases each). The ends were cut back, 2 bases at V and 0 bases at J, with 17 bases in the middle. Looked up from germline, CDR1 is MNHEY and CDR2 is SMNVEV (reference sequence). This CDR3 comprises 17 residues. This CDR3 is CASSLAEPGPSSYEQYF. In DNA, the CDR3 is TGTGCCAGCAGTTTAGCCGAGCCGGGACCTAGCTCCTACGAGCAGTACTTC.

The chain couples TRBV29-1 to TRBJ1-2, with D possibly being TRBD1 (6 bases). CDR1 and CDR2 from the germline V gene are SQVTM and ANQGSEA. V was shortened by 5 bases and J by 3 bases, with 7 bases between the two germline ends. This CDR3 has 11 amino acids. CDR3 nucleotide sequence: TGCAGCGTTCGGACAGACTATGGCTACACCTTC. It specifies CSVRTDYGYTF.

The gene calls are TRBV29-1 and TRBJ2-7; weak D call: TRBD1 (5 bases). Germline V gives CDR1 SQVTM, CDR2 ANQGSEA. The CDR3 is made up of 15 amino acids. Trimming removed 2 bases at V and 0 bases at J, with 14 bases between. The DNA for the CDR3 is TGCAGCGTTGAATTAGCAGGGCGTAGCTCCTACGAGCAGTACTTC. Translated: CSVELAGRSSYEQYF.

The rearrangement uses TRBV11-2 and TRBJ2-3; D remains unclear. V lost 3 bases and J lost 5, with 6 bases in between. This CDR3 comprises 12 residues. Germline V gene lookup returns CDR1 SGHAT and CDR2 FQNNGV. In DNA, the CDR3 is TGTGCCAGCAGCTTCATGGGAGATACGCAGTATTTT. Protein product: CASSFMGDTQYF.

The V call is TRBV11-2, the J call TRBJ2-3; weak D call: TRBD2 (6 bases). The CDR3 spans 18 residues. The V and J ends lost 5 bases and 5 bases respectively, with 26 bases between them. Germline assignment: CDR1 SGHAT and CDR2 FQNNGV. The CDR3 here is CASSQDSELAPRVDTQYF. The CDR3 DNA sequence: TGTGCCAGCAGCCAAGATAGTGAGCTAGCGCCCCGGGTAGATACGCAGTATTTT.